This entry lists 19 T cell receptor beta chains sequenced from one sample in a study of identical twins. TCRdb reprocessed the 5' RACE reads with MiXCR, giving one entry per CDR3 protein. The sample yields a few hundred thousand distinct CDR3 sequences, roughly 26% seen once. The data were also submitted as part of a second study, on T cells expressing NK-cell markers.

The source material was CD4+ T cells sorted from blood. The receptor source for this set is a woman younger than 35 in good health.

CDR3 protein: CSARIHRGQGGSPLHF. The CDR3 nucleotides are TGCAGTGCTAGAATACATAGAGGACAGGGAGGATCACCCCTCCACTTT. V gene TRBV20-1 combines with J gene TRBJ1-6, with 8 bases lining up with TRBD1. This CDR3 is built from 16 residues. Unmatched junction bases numbered 13, after V lost 2 bases and J lost 10 bases. Germline CDR1 reads DFQATT; CDR2 reads SNEGSKA (reference sequence).

This clonotype was found a few times. CDR3 nucleotides: TGTGCCAGCGGGGACTCGAAGACGTACGAGCAGTACTTC. This codes for CASGDSKTYEQYF. The V gene is TRBV12-3 or TRBV12-4, the J gene TRBJ2-7, with D perhaps matching TRBD2 (6 bases). This CDR3 has 13 amino acids. The V end lost 8 bases, the J end lost 4 bases, and 15 bases lay between the germline ends.

This chain connects TRBV7-7 to TRBJ2-2; D uncertain. Trimming cost V 4 bases and J 0 bases, with 6 bases left between them. The germline CDR1 and CDR2 sequences are SSHAT and FNYEAQ (reference sequence). The length of the CDR3 is 14 residues. CDR3: CASSSTPNTGELFF. The CDR3 DNA reads as TGTGCCAGCAGCTCGACACCGAACACCGGGGAGCTGTTTTTT.

In its sample, this clonotype was seen a few times. The genes are TRBV7-9 and TRBJ1-1; TRBD1 is a possible D gene (5 bases). This CDR3 contains 11 residues. V was shortened by 1 base and J by 13 bases, with 10 bases between the two germline ends. Per germline, CDR1 SEHNR and CDR2 FQNEAQ (reference sequence). This CDR3 reads CASSLDMGGFF. CDR3 DNA: TGTGCCAGCAGCTTAGACATGGGGGGTTTCTTT.

This clonotype has only a few counts. V gene TRBV20-1 combines with J gene TRBJ2-1; 8 positions match TRBD2. The V and J ends lost 6 bases and 9 bases, in that order; junction bases with no gene match: 7. Germline CDR1 is DFQATT and CDR2 is SNEGSKA (reference sequence). CDR3 length equals 12 residues. The CDR3 region is CSAWTSRREQFF. The CDR3 DNA reads TGCAGTGCATGGACTAGCCGGCGTGAGCAGTTCTTC.

This clonotype was seen a few times. This chain joins TRBV9 and TRBJ2-3; D remains unclear. There are 15 residues in the CDR3. CDR1 is SGDLS, CDR2 YYNGEE, per germline. Trimming stripped 0 bases from V and 0 bases from J, with 8 bases between. CDR3 region: CASSVGITSTDTQYF. The CDR3 region has the DNA TGTGCCAGCAGCGTAGGGATCACCAGCACAGATACGCAGTATTTT.

This clonotype came up many times. CDR3 residues: CASSLATGSYEQYF. The CDR3 nucleotides read TGTGCCAGCAGCTTAGCTACTGGCTCCTACGAGCAGTACTTC. The chain couples TRBV7-2 to TRBJ2-7; D unresolved. CDR1 SGHTA and CDR2 FQGNSA come from the germline V gene. V was cut by 0 bases and J by 0 bases, with 6 bases left in between. The CDR3 has 14 residues.

The chain uses TRBV5-5 and TRBJ2-2, with no clear D. The CDR3 covers 15 residues. Germline V gene data show CDR1 as SGHKS and CDR2 as YYEKEE (reference sequence). V dropped 1 base and J dropped 2 bases, with 9 bases sitting between them. As DNA, the CDR3 is TGTGCCAGCAGCTTGTTACAGACAAACACCGGGGAGCTGTTTTTT. Translation gives CASSLLQTNTGELFF. Drawing the rest from reference TRBV5-5 and TRBJ2-2, the complete variable domain is DAGVTQSPTHLIKTRGQQVTLRCSPISGHKSVSWYQQVLGQGPQFIFQYYEKEERGRGNFPDRFSARQFPNYSSELNVNALLLGDSALYLCASSLLQTNTGELFFGEGSRLTVL.

This clonotype was detected a few times. The chain links TRBV7-2 to TRBJ2-7, with D uncertain. The CDR3 has 14 residues. Germline loops: CDR1 SGHTA, CDR2 FQGNSA. With 1 base removed from V and 3 bases from J, the gap between germline ends came to 10 bases. CDR3: CASSLGIGNYEQYF. CDR3 nucleotides: TGTGCCAGCAGCTTAGGGATTGGGAACTACGAGCAGTACTTC.

This clonotype has only a few counts. The V and J genes are TRBV2 and TRBJ2-1, with a possible D match to TRBD1 (6 bases). Per germline, CDR1 SNHLY and CDR2 FYNNEI. There are 14 residues in the CDR3. Trimming pared 6 bases from V and 0 bases from J, leaving 9 bases between. As DNA, the CDR3 is TGTGCCAGCAGACGGGACAACTCCTACAATGAGCAGTTCTTC. It codes for CASRRDNSYNEQFF.

This chain links TRBV4-2 with TRBJ2-5; D remains unclear. Germline V gives CDR1 LGHNA, CDR2 YNFKEQ. V was cut by 1 base and J by 5 bases, with 8 bases left in between. The CDR3 is made up of 13 amino acids. The CDR3 nucleotides are TGTGCCAGCAGCCAAGGCTCATTGGAGACCCAGTACTTC. As protein: CASSQGSLETQYF.

This chain joins TRBV7-2 and TRBJ2-1; no clear D gene. Germline CDR1 reads SGHTA; CDR2 reads FQGNSA. This CDR3 comprises 14 residues. Trimming stripped 1 base from V and 6 bases from J, with 10 bases between. The CDR3 reads CASSLGRAANEQFF. The CDR3 DNA is TGTGCCAGCAGCTTAGGTCGCGCGGCCAATGAGCAGTTCTTC. Combining the CDR3 with reference TRBV7-2 and TRBJ2-1 gives the whole variable domain GAGVSQSPSNKVTEKGKDVELRCDPISGHTALYWYRQSLGQGLEFLIYFQGNSAPDKSGLPSDRFSAERTGGSVSTLTIQRTQQEDSAVYLCASSLGRAANEQFFGPGTRLTVL.

V usage is TRBV10-3 and J usage is TRBJ2-3, with 8 bases matching TRBD1. CDR1 and CDR2 from the germline V gene are ENHRY and SYGVKD. The trim removed 4 bases at V and 1 base at J, leaving 1 base unmatched. There are 14 residues in the CDR3. The CDR3 spells CAISGTGRTDTQYF. The DNA for the CDR3 is TGTGCCATCAGTGGGACAGGGCGCACAGATACGCAGTATTTT.

The gene calls are TRBV12-3 or TRBV12-4 and TRBJ2-7, with TRBD2 matching 14 bases. There are 15 residues in the CDR3. V shed 7 bases and J 2 bases; nucleotides not matched to a gene: 4. CDR3 DNA sequence: TGTGCCAGCACCCGACTAGCGGGAGGGACCTACGAGCAGTACTTC. Amino acid sequence: CASTRLAGGTYEQYF.

This clonotype occurred many times. This chain uses TRBV27 with TRBJ1-2, with D possibly being TRBD1 (6 bases). Trimming stripped 8 bases from V and 2 bases from J, with 9 bases between. Germline CDR1 MNHEY, CDR2 SMNVEV (reference sequence). CDR3 size: 12 residues. The CDR3 region has the DNA TGTGCCAGCCGAGACAGGAACTATGGCTACACCTTC. Protein product: CASRDRNYGYTF.

The CDR3 protein is CSASDGVRGGIQYF. CDR3 DNA: TGCAGTGCTAGCGACGGGGTCCGAGGGGGCATTCAGTACTTC. This sequence joins TRBV20-1 and TRBJ2-4, with a weak D call TRBD1 (6 bases). The CDR3 contains 14 residues. The V end was cut by 3 bases, the J end by 9 bases, with 18 bases between. CDR1 is DFQATT and CDR2 is SNEGSKA in the germline V gene (reference sequence).

The chain couples TRBV12-3 or TRBV12-4 to TRBJ2-1; D is unresolved. CDR3 length: 14 residues. The V and J ends lost 2 bases and 5 bases respectively, with 10 bases between them. The CDR3: CASSLRHRDNEQFF. The CDR3, as DNA: TGTGCCAGCAGTTTACGACACCGGGACAATGAGCAGTTCTTC.

This clonotype has just a few counts. The rearrangement joins TRBV20-1 to TRBJ2-1; unclear D gene. V shed 2 bases and J shed 0 bases, with 11 bases lying between them. Germline CDR1 is DFQATT and CDR2 is SNEGSKA (reference sequence). There are 15 residues in the CDR3. The CDR3 DNA sequence: TGCAGTGCTAGATTCCCCATAAGCTCCTACAATGAGCAGTTCTTC. It is translated as CSARFPISSYNEQFF.

This clonotype was recorded a few times. The CDR3 is CASSYVRGNQPQHF. The CDR3 coding sequence is TGTGCCAGCAGTTACGTCCGGGGTAATCAGCCCCAGCATTTT. The rearrangement uses TRBV6-5 and TRBJ1-5; unclear D gene. This CDR3 is built from 14 residues. CDR1 and CDR2 (germline): MNHEY, SVGAGI. The V gene lost 2 bases and the J gene lost 4 bases, with 9 bases spanning the gap.